This record covers a single T cell receptor (beta chain). The source of the sample is a study of blood T cell repertoires in COVID-19. About the research overall: COVID-19 samples, acute and convalescent, were from the United States, Italy and Spain. Nucleic acid was either cDNA or gDNA, and it came from T cells, B-cell-depleted T cells, or PBMCs.

The CDR3 extends over 14 amino acids. In germline, CDR1 is LNHDA, CDR2 SQIVND (reference sequence). V gave up 7 bases and J gave up 5 bases, with 14 bases separating them. Authors' processing steps: Estimated nucleated cell counts came from reference gene primer amplification. Data came from immunoSEQ multiplex PCR; TCRdb stores just in-frame clones and leaves some out. For V, J and clone size, that table is used; D and trimming come from the DNA. The sample has 70,000 or so clones, 60% to 85% seen once; the top ten hold approximately 15%. The sequencing input was peripheral blood. V usage is TRBV19 and J usage is TRBJ2-2; D may be TRBD2 (6 bases). The clonotype was recovered from a man in his sixties with acute or convalescent COVID-19. The CDR3 reads CASTMEGRTGELFF. The CDR3 nucleotides read TGTGCCAGTACCATGGAGGGCCGGACCGGGGAGCTGTTTTTT.